This T cell receptor (delta chain) was recorded in a study of γδ T cells in repeated Plasmodium falciparum infection. TCRdb re-called clones from the multiplex PCR reads via CATT. The sample shows about 50,000 delta-chain clones, 1.9% of them seen only once. The V and J ends lost 1 base and 0 bases, in that order; junction bases with no gene match: 21. The CDR3 is 22 amino acids. CDR1 is TSWWSYY and CDR2 is QGS in the germline V gene. Bulk repertoires came from Vgamma9/Vdelta2+ or Vdelta2-negative gammadelta T cells flow-sorted from PBMC. This clone was found a few times. The origin of this receptor is a pool of human donors (malaria-infected and uninfected, not separated). The V gene is TRDV1, the J gene TRDJ1; 9 nucleotides agree with TRDD3. The J gene is not listed in TCRdb, so it was assigned here from a DNA match to germline. The sequencing sample was made of gamma-delta T cells from blood. CDR3 in DNA: TGTGCTCTTGGGGAACAGAGACGTCCCCCCGGTACTGGGGGACGCCACACCGATAAACTCATCTTT. As protein: CALGEQRRPPGTGGRHTDKLIF.